These 18 T cell receptor beta chains were all obtained from the same sample, sequenced in a study of molecular identifiers for immune sequencing clone quantification. From the PCR reads, TCRdb called clonotypes with MiXCR, one entry per CDR3 protein. The sample gives some 97,000 distinct CDR3 sequences, around 33% of which show up once; less than 5% is in the top ten. Sequenced input: naive CD8+ T cells from blood, with Jurkat cell RNA spiked in. Subset reported: FACS-sorted CD8+CD4-CCR7+CD45RA+ naive T cells. All receptors come from a human donor in good health. Some libraries in this study had Jurkat cell RNA spiked in.

The V gene is TRBV7-9, the J gene TRBJ2-5; TRBD1 agrees at 7 bases. Germline V gene data show CDR1 as SEHNR and CDR2 as FQNEAQ (reference sequence). The CDR3 has 15 residues. After removal of 4 bases from V and 5 bases from J, the junction contained 10 bases not matched to a gene. CDR3 sequence (DNA): TGTGCCAGCAGCTCACCTTCAGGACAGGAGGAGACCCAGTACTTC. Encoded protein: CASSSPSGQEETQYF.

Only one count was recorded for this clonotype. A single base separates this from a much larger clone, so it may be a read error. This rearrangement joins TRBV5-6 to TRBJ2-6; tentatively, D is TRBD2 (6 bases). Germline assignment: CDR1 SGHDT and CDR2 YYEEEE. The CDR3 is made up of 17 amino acids. V lost 3 bases to trimming and J lost 0 bases, with 13 bases between them. The CDR3: CASSWGRGLSGANVLTF. The CDR3, as DNA: TGTGCCAGCAGCTGGGGACGGGGACTCTCTGGGGCCAACGTCCTGACTTTC.

The rearrangement links TRBV12-3 or TRBV12-4 to TRBJ2-7; the D gene could be TRBD1 or TRBD2 (5 bases each). V dropped 5 bases and J dropped 3 bases, with 14 bases sitting between them. This CDR3 is 14 amino acids long. CDR3 nucleotide sequence: TGTGCCAGCAGTCCTCCGGGACCTGACTACGAGCAGTACTTC. Its protein product is CASSPPGPDYEQYF.

V gene TRBV11-1 combines with J gene TRBJ2-7, with no clear D. The CDR3 length is 11 residues. Germline V lookup: CDR1 SGHAT, CDR2 FQDESV (reference sequence). V was cut by 2 bases and J by 6 bases, with 5 bases left in between. The CDR3 sequence: CASSLMAEQYF. CDR3 in DNA: TGTGCCAGCAGCTTAATGGCCGAGCAGTACTTC.

This clonotype was detected only a few times. The chain has TRBV5-4 and TRBJ2-7; 11 bases map to TRBD2. Per the germline V gene, CDR1 is SGHNT and CDR2 is YYREEE (reference sequence). The CDR3 is 15 amino acids. V lost 4 bases and J lost 2; bases outside the gene matches: 5. CDR3 sequence: CASSPTSGSPYEQYF. CDR3 nucleotide sequence: TGTGCCAGCAGCCCCACTAGCGGGAGCCCCTACGAGCAGTACTTC.

The rearrangement uses TRBV20-1 and TRBJ2-4; 15 bases match TRBD2. The CDR3 totals 15 residues. CDR1 DFQATT and CDR2 SNEGSKA come from the germline V gene (reference sequence). Trimming removed 5 bases from V and 4 bases from J; junction bases left unmatched: 3. CDR3 loop: CSALGLAGGKNIQYF. The CDR3 DNA sequence: TGCAGTGCTTTGGGACTAGCGGGAGGAAAAAACATTCAGTACTTC.

In regard to this clonotype: This may be a read error: a much more frequent sequence differs by one nucleotide. The rearrangement joins TRBV7-2 to TRBJ1-1, with 7 bases aligning to TRBD1. In germline, CDR1 is SGHTA, CDR2 FQGNSA. There are 19 residues in the CDR3. In nucleotides, the CDR3 is TGTGCCGGCAGCTTAGCGGGACAGAGATACAGAGTCATGAACACTGAAGCTTTCTTT. Translated: CAGSLAGQRYRVMNTEAFF.

The sample holds a few counts of this clonotype. One end of the junction is discordant with germline, which a read error may explain. The chain links TRBV7-6 to TRBJ2-2; D possibly corresponds to TRBD2 (5 bases). CDR1 is SGHVS and CDR2 is FNYEAQ in the germline V gene. This CDR3 comprises 11 residues. CDR3 nucleotides: TGTGCCAGCAGCTTATCCGGGAAGCTGTTTTTT. Its protein is CASSLSGKLFF.

This clonotype was seen a handful of times. V usage is TRBV6-1 and J usage is TRBJ2-7; 8 positions match TRBD1. The germline V gene encodes CDR1 MNHNS and CDR2 SASEGT. The CDR3 has 15 residues. Trimming removed 5 bases from V and 2 bases from J; junction bases left unmatched: 8. CDR3 region: CASSTDRGRAYEQYF. As DNA, the CDR3 is TGTGCCAGCAGTACAGACAGGGGACGGGCCTACGAGCAGTACTTC.

V usage is TRBV4-3 and J usage is TRBJ2-1, with D perhaps TRBD1 (8 bases). Germline V gene data show CDR1 as LGHNA and CDR2 as YSLEER. CDR3 size: 15 residues. V dropped 4 bases and J dropped 8 bases, with 18 bases sitting between them. This CDR3 is CASSPGQGGVYEQFF. The CDR3 DNA reads TGCGCCAGCAGCCCTGGACAGGGAGGGGTGTATGAGCAGTTCTTC.

Remarks on this clonotype: This may stem from a read error, because a much larger clone lies one nucleotide away. The J gene is TRBJ1-1, the V gene TRBV5-8; D might be TRBD1 (5 bases). Germline V gene data show CDR1 as SGHTS and CDR2 as YDEGEE. The CDR3 sequence is 14 residues long. The CDR3, as DNA: TGTGCCAGCAGCCCAACTTTCAGCGGGACTGAAGCTTACTTT. Protein sequence: CASSPTFSGTEAYF.

The chain is built from TRBV28 and TRBJ2-1, with 11 bases identical to TRBD2. CDR3 length equals 18 residues. Germline lookup yields CDR1 MDHEN and CDR2 SYDVKM. V lost 5 bases, J lost 0 bases, and 9 bases stayed unmatched. For the CDR3, the DNA is TGTGCCAGCAGTCCCCCGGGACTAGCGGTGAGCTCCTACAATGAGCAGTTCTTC. It specifies CASSPPGLAVSSYNEQFF.

This clonotype was seen many times. The chain carries TRBV28 and TRBJ1-4; D perhaps matches TRBD1 (5 bases). Per germline, CDR1 MDHEN and CDR2 SYDVKM. Between the trimmed V and J ends, which lost 4 bases and 8 bases, there was a span of 8 bases. CDR3 length equals 12 residues. CDR3 sequence (DNA): TGTGCCAGCAGTTCAGGGAAGGAAAAACTGTTTTTT. It codes for CASSSGKEKLFF.

The rearrangement links TRBV28 to TRBJ2-7; D is unresolved. CDR3 size: 12 residues. Per germline, CDR1 MDHEN and CDR2 SYDVKM. V lost 3 bases, J lost 3 bases, and 6 bases lay in between. CDR3: CASSFVGYEQYF. In nucleotides, the CDR3 is TGTGCCAGCAGTTTTGTGGGCTACGAGCAGTACTTC.

To note about this clonotype: This clone may be a read error of a much larger clone one base away. This rearrangement joins TRBV5-6 to TRBJ2-7; TRBD1 matches at 9 bases. The CDR3 totals 14 residues. With 0 bases clipped from V and 9 bases from J, the junction kept 7 bases outside the gene matches. The germline V gene encodes CDR1 SGHDT and CDR2 YYEEEE. DNA of the CDR3: TGTGCCAGCAGCTTGGGGACAGGGGCCAACGGGCAGTACTTC. Amino acids: CASSLGTGANGQYF.

This clonotype came up a few times. The chain employs TRBV4-1 and TRBJ1-5; D gene unclear. CDR3 length: 14 residues. Germline loops: CDR1 MGHRA, CDR2 YSYEKL. V was pared by 2 bases and J by 7 bases, with 12 bases between. The CDR3 region is CASSQPWGDQPQHF. The CDR3 DNA is TGCGCCAGCAGCCAACCCTGGGGAGACCAGCCCCAGCATTTT.

This clonotype was detected a few times. The CDR3 region is CASSLSGTGGETQYF. The CDR3 coding sequence is TGTGCCAGCAGCTTATCTGGGACGGGCGGAGAGACCCAGTACTTC. This chain joins TRBV11-2 and TRBJ2-5; TRBD1 or TRBD2 may be the D gene (5 bases each). Trimming took off 2 bases at V and 4 bases at J, with 14 bases between the two ends. The CDR3 is 15 residues long. CDR1 and CDR2 from the germline V gene are SGHAT and FQNNGV.

As regards this clonotype: One end of the junction fails to match germline, which may point to a read error. J is TRBJ2-1 and V is TRBV13, with D perhaps TRBD2 (6 bases). Germline V gene data show CDR1 as PRHDT and CDR2 as FYEKMQ (reference sequence). The CDR3 is 15 residues long. The CDR3 bases are TGTGCCAGCAGCTTGGGCGGGAAGTTCCGGGTTGAGCTGTTCTTC. This gives the protein CASSLGGKFRVELFF. The whole variable domain, filled in from reference TRBV13 and TRBJ2-1, reads AAGVIQSPRHLIKEKRETATLKCYPIPRHDTVYWYQQGPGQDPQFLISFYEKMQSDKGSIPDRFSAQQFSDYHSELNMSSLELGDSALYFCASSLGGKFRVELFFGPGTRLTVL.